Shown below are 3 T cell receptor beta chains from a single sample sequenced in a study of cytomegalovirus exposure and HLA in healthy donors. PCR amplification relied on 60 Vbeta primers (plus 13 Jbeta primers). Profiling relied on immunoSEQ multiplex PCR, and the TCRdb table lists in-frame clones only, not all of them. The table shows more than 140,000 clones, with roughly four fifths occurring only once. The specimen sequenced was PBMCs. These receptors were collected from a man between 18 and 35 years old in good health and CMV-seropositive.

The chain joins TRBV9 to TRBJ2-7; tentatively, D is TRBD1 (6 bases). Trimming pared 1 base from V and 4 bases from J, leaving 15 bases between. CDR3 length equals 15 residues. The germline CDR1 and CDR2 sequences are SGDLS and YYNGEE. The CDR3 protein is CASSVIAGGEYEQYF. The CDR3 nucleotides read TGTGCCAGCAGCGTAATCGCTGGGGGCGAATACGAGCAGTACTTC.

In its sample, this clone was seen once. This chain uses TRBV5-8 with TRBJ1-2; no firm D call. V lost 1 base to trimming and J lost 2 bases, with 9 bases between them. This CDR3 is built from 14 residues. Looked up from germline, CDR1 is SGHTS and CDR2 is YDEGEE. The CDR3 sequence: CASSLYFLNYGYTF. In DNA, the CDR3 is TGTGCCAGCAGCTTGTATTTCCTGAACTATGGCTACACCTTC.

The chain recombines TRBV29-1 with TRBJ2-7; 8 positions agree with TRBD2. V shed 4 bases, J shed 6 bases, and the junction held 5 bases outside the gene matches. The CDR3 is 12 residues long. Germline assignment: CDR1 SQVTM and CDR2 ANQGSEA. As DNA, the CDR3 is TGCAGCGTTGCCACCGGGACTAGCGAGCAGTACTTC. Translating it yields CSVATGTSEQYF.